This TCR beta chain stems from a study of technical replicates of blood from a handful of donors. Assay used: immunoSEQ multiplex PCR; TCRdb lists only in-frame clones, some missing. The data contain 100,000 or so clones, 95% to 96% of them singletons. CDR1 and CDR2 from the germline V gene are SNHLY and FYNNEI. J was trimmed by 4 bases and V by 5 bases; bases with no gene match: 4. The length of the CDR3 is 14 residues. This TCR came from a human donor in good health. The sequenced material came from T cells isolated from PBMCs. The gene calls are TRBV2 and TRBJ2-2, with 7 bases lining up with TRBD1. CDR3 amino acids: CASSSRTGTGELFF. The CDR3 DNA follows: TGTGCCAGCAGTTCCCGGACAGGCACCGGGGAGCTGTTTTTT.